The 21 T cell receptor beta chains listed next were all sequenced from one sample in a study of T cell changes during pregnancy in multiple sclerosis. Assay used: immunoSEQ multiplex PCR; TCRdb lists only in-frame clones, some missing. Of just under 60,000 clones listed, roughly 92% are singletons. The sequences come from peripheral blood, collected in the first trimester of pregnancy. The receptors derive from a female donor with multiple sclerosis, enrolled in a pregnancy study.

The genes are TRBV2 and TRBJ1-1; D is unclear. The CDR3 has 13 residues. The ends were cut back, 4 bases at V and 0 bases at J, with 6 bases in the middle. CDR1 and CDR2 (germline): SNHLY, FYNNEI. Here the CDR3 DNA reads TGTGCCAGCAGTGCACAGCTGAACACTGAAGCTTTCTTT. Protein: CASSAQLNTEAFF.

This chain links TRBV7-3 with TRBJ2-1; 7 bases agree with TRBD1. Trimming at V came to 6 bases and at J to 4 bases, leaving 6 bases not matched to a gene. Germline V CDR1 and CDR2: SGHTA, FQGTGA. The CDR3 consists of 14 residues. CDR3 DNA: TGTGCCAGCAGGCCCGCAGGGGGATACAATGAGCAGTTCTTC. It is translated as CASRPAGGYNEQFF. Full variable domain (missing parts from reference TRBV7-3 and TRBJ2-1): GAGVSQTPSNKVTEKGKYVELRCDPISGHTALYWYRQSLGQGPEFLIYFQGTGAADDSGLPNDRFFAVRPEGSVSTLKIQRTERGDSAVYLCASRPAGGYNEQFFGPGTRLTVL.

This clone was seen only once. The V call is TRBV7-6, the J call TRBJ1-3; D may be TRBD1 (5 bases). The CDR3 has 17 amino acids. The V end was cut by 5 bases, the J end by 0 bases, with 17 bases between. Germline V gene sequence: CDR1 SGHVS, CDR2 FNYEAQ. The CDR3 here is CASSAYPKGVSGNTIYF. The CDR3 DNA sequence: TGTGCCAGCAGCGCTTATCCGAAAGGGGTCTCTGGAAACACCATATATTTT.

This chain connects TRBV11-1 to TRBJ2-5; 8 nucleotides align to TRBD1. Per germline, CDR1 SGHAT and CDR2 FQDESV (reference sequence). This CDR3 is built from 14 residues. Trimming cost V 5 bases and J 2 bases; bases outside gene matches: 4. In DNA form, the CDR3 reads TGTGCCAGCAGCCTACAGGGGGGACAAGAGACCCAGTACTTC. Translation gives CASSLQGGQETQYF.

This chain joins TRBV5-1 and TRBJ2-3; no definite D call. This CDR3 has 15 amino acids. Germline loops: CDR1 SGHRS, CDR2 YFSETQ. The V end was cut by 4 bases, the J end by 3 bases, with 15 bases between. Here the CDR3 DNA reads TGCGCCAGCAGCCTGGCCCAGGTTAGGACAGATACGCAGTATTTT. It specifies CASSLAQVRTDTQYF. Filled out from reference TRBV5-1 and TRBJ2-3, the complete variable domain reads KAGVTQTPRYLIKTRGQQVTLSCSPISGHRSVSWYQQTPGQGLQFLFEYFSETQRNKGNFPGRFSGRQFSNSRSEMNVSTLELGDSALYLCASSLAQVRTDTQYFGPGTRLTVL.

The chain joins TRBV19 to TRBJ1-4; no clear D. Trimming stripped 5 bases from V and 8 bases from J, with 9 bases between. This CDR3 comprises 12 residues. Germline CDR1 and CDR2: LNHDA and SQIVND (reference sequence). The CDR3 reads CASSPLSEKLFF. CDR3 DNA sequence: TGTGCCAGTAGTCCTTTGTCCGAAAAACTGTTTTTT.

The gene calls are TRBV25-1 and TRBJ2-5, with D possibly being TRBD2 (7 bases). Per germline, CDR1 MGHDK and CDR2 SYGVNS. Trimming removed 3 bases from V and 5 bases from J, with 13 bases in between. This CDR3 contains 14 residues. The CDR3 DNA is TGTGCCAGCAGTGAGGGGGGGGCGGGTGAGACCCAGTACTTC. Protein: CASSEGGAGETQYF.

The CDR3 is CASSAGRDSLVIPLSGNTIYF. The CDR3 DNA is TGTGCCAGCAGCGCGGGTAGGGACAGCCTAGTCATCCCCCTCTCTGGAAACACCATATATTTT. The V gene is TRBV9, the J gene TRBJ1-3; 7 nucleotides match TRBD1. V trimming: 3 bases; J trimming: 0 bases; junction bases outside the gene matches: 21. Looked up from germline, CDR1 is SGDLS and CDR2 is YYNGEE. This CDR3 is 21 amino acids long.

A word on this clone: The junction does not match germline at one end; this may be a read error. This chain joins TRBV19 and TRBJ1-1, with TRBD1 matching 8 bases. In germline, CDR1 is LNHDA, CDR2 SQIVND (reference sequence). CDR3 length: 15 amino acids. The CDR3 sequence: CASSLDRGPNTEAFF. CDR3 bases: TGTGCCAGTAGTCTAGACAGGGGACCGAACACTGAAGCTTTCTTT.

The V and J genes are TRBV19 and TRBJ2-1, with 7 bases that match TRBD2. V lost 4 bases to trimming and J lost 10 bases; unmatched junction nucleotides: 16. The CDR3 is 16 amino acids. Germline CDR1 reads LNHDA; CDR2 reads SQIVND (reference sequence). The CDR3 protein is CASSTTGGSSVGEQFF. CDR3 DNA sequence: TGTGCCAGTAGTACCACCGGGGGGTCTAGCGTAGGAGAGCAGTTCTTC. The whole variable domain, remainder taken from reference TRBV19 and TRBJ2-1, is DGGITQSPKYLFRKEGQNVTLSCEQNLNHDAMYWYRQDPGQGLRLIYYSQIVNDFQKGDIAEGYSVSREKKESFPLTVTSAQKNPTAFYLCASSTTGGSSVGEQFFGPGTRLTVL.

This clone was seen a single time. The chain joins TRBV18 to TRBJ2-6, with D perhaps TRBD1 (6 bases). The CDR3 consists of 22 residues. CDR1 is KGHSH, CDR2 LQKENI, per germline. Trimming took 2 bases from V and 0 from J, leaving 26 bases between them. The CDR3 coding sequence is TGTGCCAGCTCACCATCGACGGTCGCTAAGGGGGAGATTAGCTCTGGGGCCAACGTCCTGACTTTC. This sequence encodes CASSPSTVAKGEISSGANVLTF.

The chain carries TRBV11-1 and TRBJ1-6; 8 bases agree with TRBD1. Germline V gene lookup returns CDR1 SGHAT and CDR2 FQDESV (reference sequence). The CDR3 extends over 14 amino acids. Trimming took 3 bases from V and 10 from J; bases not matched to a gene: 5. Written as DNA, the CDR3 is TGTGCCAGCAGCTTGGGGACAGGAGCCTCACCCCTCCACTTT. Encoded protein: CASSLGTGASPLHF.

The chain recombines TRBV2 with TRBJ1-2; 8 bases align to TRBD1. Germline CDR1 SNHLY, CDR2 FYNNEI. The CDR3 totals 20 residues. V shed 5 bases and J 4 bases; nucleotides not matched to a gene: 24. CDR3 sequence (DNA): TGTGCCAGCAGTACCCCCGGCACCGGGACAGGCGAACATCCTCCCTATGGCTACACCTTC. Its protein product is CASSTPGTGTGEHPPYGYTF.

The V call is TRBV5-6, the J call TRBJ1-1, with D possibly matching TRBD1 (6 bases). The CDR3 has 13 amino acids. CDR1 is SGHDT and CDR2 is YYEEEE in the germline V gene. V lost 4 bases to trimming and J lost 7 bases, with 14 bases between them. The CDR3 coding sequence is TGTGCCAGCAGCCGAGGTCCAGGGGATGAAGCTTTCTTT. Translation gives CASSRGPGDEAFF.

The rearrangement joins TRBV7-2 to TRBJ1-3; D gene unclear. Germline loops: CDR1 SGHTA, CDR2 FQGNSA. V was trimmed by 1 base and J by 1 base, leaving 11 bases between them. The CDR3 length is 16 residues. This CDR3 reads CASSLVGGWSGNTIYF. The DNA of the CDR3 is TGTGCCAGCAGCTTAGTCGGAGGGTGGTCTGGAAACACCATATATTTT.

The chain employs TRBV12-5 and TRBJ1-1; 11 bases match TRBD1. This CDR3 is built from 22 residues. V trimming: 0 bases; J trimming: 0 bases; junction bases outside the gene matches: 18. In germline, CDR1 is LGHNT, CDR2 FRNRAP. CDR3 bases: TGTGCTAGTGGTTTGGTAATATTCGGGAGGTTGGGGACAGGGGGGATGAACACTGAAGCTTTCTTT. This translates into CASGLVIFGRLGTGGMNTEAFF. Drawing the rest from reference TRBV12-5 and TRBJ1-1, the complete variable domain is DARVTQTPRHKVTEMGQEVTMRCQPILGHNTVFWYRQTMMQGLELLAYFRNRAPLDDSGMPKDRFSAEMPDATLATLKIQPSEPRDSAVYFCASGLVIFGRLGTGGMNTEAFFGQGTRLTVV.

The chain combines TRBV7-2 with TRBJ1-3; D is ambiguous. Looked up from germline, CDR1 is SGHTA and CDR2 is FQGNSA. The CDR3 is made up of 16 amino acids. V was shortened by 5 bases and J by 0 bases, with 14 bases between the two germline ends. CDR3 DNA: TGTGCCAGCAGCCTACAACAGCTTTCCTCTGGAAACACCATATATTTT. This translates into CASSLQQLSSGNTIYF.

The gene calls are TRBV6-5 and TRBJ1-2; tentatively, D is TRBD1 (6 bases). The CDR3 has 13 residues. Per germline, CDR1 MNHEY and CDR2 SVGAGI. Trimming pared 6 bases from V and 2 bases from J, leaving 10 bases between. The CDR3 bases are TGTGCCAGCAGGCTAACAGGGAACTATGGCTACACCTTC. This translates into CASRLTGNYGYTF.

Only a few counts were recorded for this clone. The chain employs TRBV2 and TRBJ1-5; D might be TRBD1 (6 bases). This CDR3 comprises 16 residues. Germline CDR1 is SNHLY and CDR2 is FYNNEI. Trimming removed 6 bases from V and 0 bases from J, with 15 bases in between. This CDR3 reads CASSGGQIRSNQPQHF. The CDR3 bases are TGTGCCAGCAGCGGAGGACAGATTCGTAGCAATCAGCCCCAGCATTTT.

This sequence joins TRBV4-1 and TRBJ2-7; 7 bases map to TRBD1. CDR1 and CDR2 (germline): MGHRA, YSYEKL. This CDR3 contains 16 residues. The J segment lost 6 bases and the V segment lost 4 bases, leaving 15 bases of the junction unmatched. The CDR3 loop reads CASSPIGGTGVGEQYF. Written as DNA, the CDR3 is TGCGCCAGCAGCCCCATTGGGGGAACAGGGGTCGGCGAGCAGTACTTC.

V and J are TRBV5-1 and TRBJ2-7; TRBD1 matches at 10 bases. The CDR3 contains 19 residues. Trimming cost V 0 bases and J 0 bases; bases outside gene matches: 12. Germline V gene data show CDR1 as SGHRS and CDR2 as YFSETQ. CDR3 bases: TGCGCCAGCAGCTTGGGTCCCCGGGACAGGGGATTTTTCTCCTACGAGCAGTACTTC. Protein sequence: CASSLGPRDRGFFSYEQYF.